This T cell receptor (beta chain) came from a study of blood T cells in healthy people across ages. This clonotype was observed a few times. Combining a sample-barcoded 5' primer with a J-beta primer mix, a second PCR ran for roughly 7 to 11 cycles. In TCRdb, the 5' RACE reads were re-called with MiXCR into one record per CDR3 protein. The sample lists around 690,000 distinct CDR3 sequences, roughly 50% occurring once. The specimen was blood. The sequence derives from a man aged 60 to 75 in good health.

The CDR3 spells CASTWGYEQYF. CDR3 DNA: TGTGCCAGCACTTGGGGCTACGAGCAGTACTTC. The chain links TRBV2 to TRBJ2-7, with D uncertain. The CDR3 has 11 residues. Trimming left V 7 bases short and J 3 bases short, with 7 bases between. Germline assignment: CDR1 SNHLY and CDR2 FYNNEI.